This T cell receptor (beta chain) appears in the sequencing data of a study of response to subunit inactivated influenza vaccine. Study-wide points: Each seasonal influenza vaccination recruits few new T cells, the authors suggested.

This clonotype was seen only once. The antigen remains undetermined. Each CDR3 protein is one row after TCRdb ran MiXCR on the RT-PCR reads. This sample has roughly 760,000 distinct CDR3 sequences, with 21% found just once. Germline V gene lookup returns CDR1 SNHLY and CDR2 FYNNEI. V shed 5 bases and J 8 bases; nucleotides not matched to a gene: 12. The CDR3 has 15 residues. The chain couples TRBV2 to TRBJ2-1; 7 bases are a match to TRBD2. The sequence was obtained from a man in his fifties or sixties who received an inactivated influenza vaccine. The sample was PBMCs from blood, taken 5 to 6 days after vaccination. The DNA for the CDR3 is TGTGCCAGCAGTCTAGGCGGGAGTAATAGGGATGAGCAGTTCTTC. This translates into CASSLGGSNRDEQFF.